The 10 T cell receptor beta chains given below trace back to one sample, sequenced in a study of T cells after yellow fever vaccination. TCRdb independently ran MiXCR on the 5' RACE reads; one entry per CDR3 protein. Of more than 95,000 distinct CDR3 sequences listed, around 7.7% are singletons. The sequences come from CD4+ T cells sorted from PBMCs, collected 10 days after the first yellow fever vaccination. The receptors were sampled from a man in his late teens or twenties who received the YFV17D yellow fever vaccine.

This clonotype showed up just a few times. The chain couples TRBV5-1 to TRBJ2-7; D ambiguous. The CDR3 totals 14 residues. V was trimmed by 5 bases and J by 0 bases, leaving 12 bases between them. Germline CDR1 is SGHRS and CDR2 is YFSETQ. The CDR3 sequence: CASRPRPSSYEQYF. The DNA for the CDR3 is TGCGCCAGCAGACCCCGGCCAAGCTCCTACGAGCAGTACTTC.

This clonotype was found many times. The chain joins TRBV7-2 to TRBJ1-5; unclear D gene. The CDR3 sequence is 13 residues long. Looked up from germline, CDR1 is SGHTA and CDR2 is FQGNSA. The V end lost 4 bases, the J end lost 4 bases, and 8 bases lay between the germline ends. The chain's CDR3 is CASSSGGNQPQHF. The CDR3 DNA reads as TGTGCCAGCAGCTCAGGAGGGAATCAGCCCCAGCATTTT.

Comment on this clonotype: A much bigger clone sits one base away, suggesting this may be a read error. The chain carries TRBV7-3 and TRBJ1-4; D is undetermined. This CDR3 is 14 amino acids long. V gave up 5 bases and J gave up 11 bases, with 18 bases separating them. Germline CDR1 and CDR2: SGHTA and FQGTGA. The CDR3 bases are TGTGCCAGCAGCGATGGACCGGCCGACGGGAAACTGTTTTTT. Translating it yields CASSDGPADGKLFF.

This clonotype appeared many times. The chain is built from TRBV14 and TRBJ2-3; 7 bases agree with TRBD2. The CDR3 length is 16 residues. The trim removed 3 bases at V and 2 bases at J, leaving 8 bases unmatched. Germline lookup yields CDR1 SGHDN and CDR2 FVKESK. CDR3 loop: CASSHPGTNPTDTQYF. The DNA for the CDR3 is TGTGCCAGCAGCCATCCCGGGACTAACCCCACAGATACGCAGTATTTT.

The chain recombines TRBV6-2 or TRBV6-3 with TRBJ2-1, with 8 bases identical to TRBD1. CDR3 size: 16 residues. V shed 5 bases, J shed 9 bases, and the junction held 15 bases outside the gene matches. CDR1 MNHEY and CDR2 SVGEGT come from the germline V gene. The CDR3 loop reads CASSTGKPGQAVEQFF. The CDR3 nucleotides read TGTGCCAGCAGTACGGGAAAACCGGGACAGGCCGTTGAGCAGTTCTTC.

This clonotype has at least ten counts. V usage is TRBV11-1 and J usage is TRBJ2-4; 11 nucleotides agree with TRBD2. The CDR3 covers 18 residues. J was trimmed by 1 base and V by 1 base; bases with no gene match: 6. The germline CDR1 and CDR2 sequences are SGHAT and FQDESV (reference sequence). CDR3 sequence: CASSLVPSSGGAKNIQYF. CDR3 bases: TGTGCCAGCAGCTTAGTGCCCTCTAGCGGGGGGGCCAAAAACATTCAGTACTTC.

In its sample, this clonotype was seen many times. CDR3 nucleotide sequence: TGCAGTGCCGCACATGCGCCAGAGACCCAGTACTTC. It specifies CSAAHAPETQYF. V and J are TRBV20-1 and TRBJ2-5; D unresolved. CDR1 is DFQATT and CDR2 is SNEGSKA in the germline V gene (reference sequence). The CDR3 is made up of 12 amino acids. Trimming shortened V by 6 bases and J by 4 bases, and 12 bases separated the two germline ends.

This clonotype was detected ten times or more. The V call is TRBV29-1, the J call TRBJ1-2, with 12 bases identical to TRBD1. With 6 bases clipped from V and 8 bases from J, the junction kept 1 base outside the gene matches. This CDR3 spans 11 amino acids. Germline loops: CDR1 SQVTM, CDR2 ANQGSEA. The CDR3 loop reads CSVGTGGGYTF. The CDR3 DNA reads as TGCAGCGTGGGGACAGGGGGCGGCTACACCTTC.

This clonotype has at least ten counts. This chain connects TRBV12-3 or TRBV12-4 to TRBJ2-1, with TRBD1 as a possible D gene (5 bases). The length of the CDR3 is 13 residues. Trimming left V 9 bases short and J 5 bases short, with 14 bases between. The CDR3 loop is CASRSGRDNEQFF. In nucleotides, the CDR3 is TGTGCCAGTAGGAGTGGCAGGGACAATGAGCAGTTCTTC.

This clonotype was detected many times. This chain uses TRBV7-2 with TRBJ2-1, with TRBD2 matching 11 bases. This CDR3 contains 13 residues. CDR1 is SGHTA and CDR2 is FQGNSA in the germline V gene. V was clipped by 10 bases and J by 8 bases; unmatched bases: 7. The CDR3 sequence is CATKTSGGDEQFF. CDR3 in DNA: TGTGCCACCAAAACTAGCGGGGGTGATGAGCAGTTCTTC.